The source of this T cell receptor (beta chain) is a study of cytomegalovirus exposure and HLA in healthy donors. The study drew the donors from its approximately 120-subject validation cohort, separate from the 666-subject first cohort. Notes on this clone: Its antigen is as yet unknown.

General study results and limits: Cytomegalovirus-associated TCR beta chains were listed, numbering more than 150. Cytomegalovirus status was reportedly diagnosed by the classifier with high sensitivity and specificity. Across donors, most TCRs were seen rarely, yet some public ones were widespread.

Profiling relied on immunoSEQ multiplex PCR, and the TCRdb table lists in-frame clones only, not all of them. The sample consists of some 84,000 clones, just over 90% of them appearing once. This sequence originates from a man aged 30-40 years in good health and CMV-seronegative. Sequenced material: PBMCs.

CDR3 sequence reads: CASSITAPNNSPLHF. In DNA form, the CDR3 reads TGTGCCAGTAGTATCACAGCTCCTAATAATTCACCCCTCCACTTT. The chain links TRBV19 to TRBJ1-6; D is ambiguous. Germline loops: CDR1 LNHDA, CDR2 SQIVND (reference sequence). Deletions cut 3 bases from V and 5 bases from J, with 11 bases between. The CDR3 extends over 15 amino acids.